The clone carrying this T cell receptor (beta chain) has at least ten counts. Its antigen is unknown. This entry is derived from a study of regulatory T cells in long-lasting Graves disease. Assembly of TCR beta libraries relied on iRepertoire HTBI primers together with Arm-PCR of CDR3 regions. TCRdb processed the multiplex PCR reads anew with MiXCR; each CDR3 protein has one entry. Found here are almost 450,000 distinct CDR3 sequences, about 15% of them singletons; the top ten hold about 10%. Findings and caveats of the study: Persistent disease samples used TRBV28, TRBJ1-2 and TRBJ2-5 preferentially.

The CDR3 contains 13 residues. V lost 3 bases and J 2 bases, leaving 6 bases between the germline ends. CDR1 MNHGY and CDR2 SVAAGI come from the germline V gene. Regarding time point: newly diagnosed GD, antithyroid drugs for less than 3 months. The TCR library was made from RNA that had been extracted from PBMCs in TRIzol. This sample was shared with a second study, whose subject was T cells in Graves' hyperthyroidism and ophthalmopathy.

This receptor was obtained from a woman in her 30s with Graves disease. The sample here was peripheral blood mononuclear cells (PBMCs), taken at new diagnosis, from a patient treated with antithyroid drugs. V gene TRBV6-9 combines with J gene TRBJ2-3; D unclear. The DNA for the CDR3 is TGTGCCAGCAGTTACCTCGACACAGATACGCAGTATTTT. The encoded protein is CASSYLDTDTQYF.